The clone carrying this T cell receptor (beta chain) came up a few times. The sample belongs to a study of T-cell memory formation after mild COVID-19. About the research overall: Largely donor-specific TCR clusters were found.

TCRdb analysed the 5' RACE reads with MiXCR anew, one entry per CDR3 protein. The data hold fewer than 350,000 distinct CDR3 sequences, with roughly 15% observed a single time. Deletions cut 3 bases from V and 5 bases from J, with 12 bases between. The germline V gene has CDR1 MDHEN and CDR2 SYDVKM. This CDR3 has 14 residues. The chain recombines TRBV28 with TRBJ2-3; tentative D call: TRBD2 (5 bases). This clonotype was obtained from a man aged 18-30 years who had mild COVID-19 (a few samples of this study predate the infection). Cell type and time point are not known. Sequencing used PBMCs or a T cell subset sorted from them (not recorded which). The CDR3: CASSLRVGKDTQYF. CDR3 nucleotides: TGTGCCAGCAGTTTGAGGGTTGGGAAAGATACGCAGTATTTT.